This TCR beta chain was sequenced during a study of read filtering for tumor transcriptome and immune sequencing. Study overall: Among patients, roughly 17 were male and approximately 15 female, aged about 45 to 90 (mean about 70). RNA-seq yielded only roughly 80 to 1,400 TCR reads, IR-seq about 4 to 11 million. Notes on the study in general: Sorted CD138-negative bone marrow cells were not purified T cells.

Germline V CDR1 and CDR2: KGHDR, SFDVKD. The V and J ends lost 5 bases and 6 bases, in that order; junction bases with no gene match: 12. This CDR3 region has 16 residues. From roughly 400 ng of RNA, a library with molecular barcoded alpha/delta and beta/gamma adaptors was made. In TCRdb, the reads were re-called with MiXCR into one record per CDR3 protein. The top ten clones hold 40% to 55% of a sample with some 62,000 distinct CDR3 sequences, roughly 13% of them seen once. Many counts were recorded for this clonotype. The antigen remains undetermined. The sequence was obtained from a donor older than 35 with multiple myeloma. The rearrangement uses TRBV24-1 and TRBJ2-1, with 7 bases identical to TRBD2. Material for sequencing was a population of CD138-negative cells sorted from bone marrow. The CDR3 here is CATSGLRAGTPNEQFF. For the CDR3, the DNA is TGTGCCACCAGTGGGCTAAGAGCGGGGACCCCCAATGAGCAGTTCTTC.